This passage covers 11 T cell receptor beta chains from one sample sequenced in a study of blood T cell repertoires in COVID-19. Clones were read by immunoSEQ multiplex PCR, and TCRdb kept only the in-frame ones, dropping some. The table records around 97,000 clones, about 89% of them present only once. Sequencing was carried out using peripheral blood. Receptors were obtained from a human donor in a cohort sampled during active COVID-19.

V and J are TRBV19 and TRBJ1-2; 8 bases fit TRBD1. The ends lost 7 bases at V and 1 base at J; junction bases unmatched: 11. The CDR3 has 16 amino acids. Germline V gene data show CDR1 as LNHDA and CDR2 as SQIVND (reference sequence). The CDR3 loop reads CASTPDRGNHNYGYTF. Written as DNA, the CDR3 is TGTGCCAGTACCCCCGACAGGGGCAACCATAACTATGGCTACACCTTC. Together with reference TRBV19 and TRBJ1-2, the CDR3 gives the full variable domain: DGGITQSPKYLFRKEGQNVTLSCEQNLNHDAMYWYRQDPGQGLRLIYYSQIVNDFQKGDIAEGYSVSREKKESFPLTVTSAQKNPTAFYLCASTPDRGNHNYGYTFGSGTRLTVV.

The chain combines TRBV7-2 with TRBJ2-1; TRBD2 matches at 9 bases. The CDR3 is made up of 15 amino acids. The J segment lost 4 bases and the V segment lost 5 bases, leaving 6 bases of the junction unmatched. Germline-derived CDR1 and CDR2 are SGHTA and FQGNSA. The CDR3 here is CASSPREGGYNEQFF. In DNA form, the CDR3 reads TGTGCCAGCAGCCCGCGGGAGGGCGGGTACAATGAGCAGTTCTTC.

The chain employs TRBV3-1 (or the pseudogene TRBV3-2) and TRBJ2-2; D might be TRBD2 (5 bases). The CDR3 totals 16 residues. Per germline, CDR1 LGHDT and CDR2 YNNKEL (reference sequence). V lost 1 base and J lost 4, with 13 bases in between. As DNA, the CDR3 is TGTGCCAGCAGCCAAGGGGAGTTAGGAAGCACCGGGGAGCTGTTTTTT. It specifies CASSQGELGSTGELFF.

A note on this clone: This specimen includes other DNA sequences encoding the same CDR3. CDR3 sequence reads: CASSLGQGNYGYTF. The CDR3 bases are TGCGCCAGCAGCTTGGGACAGGGGAACTATGGCTACACCTTC. The rearrangement joins TRBV5-1 to TRBJ1-2; 8 bases agree with TRBD1. Germline-derived CDR1 and CDR2 are SGHRS and YFSETQ. The V segment lost 0 bases and the J segment 2 bases; nucleotides outside the gene matches: 0. This CDR3 has 14 residues.

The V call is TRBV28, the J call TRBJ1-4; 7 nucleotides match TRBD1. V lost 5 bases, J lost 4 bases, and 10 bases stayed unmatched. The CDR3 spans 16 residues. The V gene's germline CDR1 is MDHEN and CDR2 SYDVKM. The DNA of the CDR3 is TGTGCCAGCAGTCGGGCCGACAGGGATGGTAATGAAAAACTGTTTTTT. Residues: CASSRADRDGNEKLFF. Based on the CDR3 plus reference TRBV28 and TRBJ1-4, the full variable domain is DVKVTQSSRYLVKRTGEKVFLECVQDMDHENMFWYRQDPGLGLRLIYFSYDVKMKEKGDIPEGYSVSREKKERFSLILESASTNQTSMYLCASSRADRDGNEKLFFGSGTQLSVL.

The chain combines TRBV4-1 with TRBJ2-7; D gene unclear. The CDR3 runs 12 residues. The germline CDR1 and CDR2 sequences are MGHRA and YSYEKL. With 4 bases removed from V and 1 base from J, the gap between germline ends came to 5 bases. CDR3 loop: CASSPGSYEQYF. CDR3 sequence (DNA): TGCGCCAGCAGCCCAGGTTCCTACGAGCAGTACTTC.

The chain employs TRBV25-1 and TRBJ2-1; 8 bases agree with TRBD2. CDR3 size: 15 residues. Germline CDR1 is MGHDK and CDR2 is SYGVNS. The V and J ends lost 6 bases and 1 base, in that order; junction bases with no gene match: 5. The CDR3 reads CASRSERESYNEQFF. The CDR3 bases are TGTGCCAGCAGATCTGAGCGGGAGTCCTACAATGAGCAGTTCTTC.

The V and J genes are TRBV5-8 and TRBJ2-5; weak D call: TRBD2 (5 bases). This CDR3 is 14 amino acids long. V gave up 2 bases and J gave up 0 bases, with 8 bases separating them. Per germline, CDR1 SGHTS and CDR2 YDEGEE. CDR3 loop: CASSLLVNQETQYF. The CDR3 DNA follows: TGTGCCAGCAGCTTACTAGTGAACCAAGAGACCCAGTACTTC. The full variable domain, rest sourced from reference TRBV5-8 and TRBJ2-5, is EAGVTQSPTHLIKTRGQQATLRCSPISGHTSVYWYQQALGLGLQFLLWYDEGEERNRGNFPPRFSGRQFPNYSSELNVNALELEDSALYLCASSLLVNQETQYFGPGTRLLVL.

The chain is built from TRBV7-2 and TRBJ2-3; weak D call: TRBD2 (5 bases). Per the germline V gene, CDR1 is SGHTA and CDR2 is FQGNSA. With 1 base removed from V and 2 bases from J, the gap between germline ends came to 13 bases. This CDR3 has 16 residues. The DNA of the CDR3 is TGTGCCAGCAGCTTAGGTGTTAGCGCCCACACAGATACGCAGTATTTT. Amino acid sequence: CASSLGVSAHTDTQYF.

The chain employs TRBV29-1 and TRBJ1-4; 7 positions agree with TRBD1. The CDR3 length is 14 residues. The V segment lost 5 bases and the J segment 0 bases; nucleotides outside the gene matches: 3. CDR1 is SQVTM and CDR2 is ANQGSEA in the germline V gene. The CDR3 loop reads CSVTGATTNEKLFF. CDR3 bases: TGCAGCGTTACAGGGGCTACAACTAATGAAAAACTGTTTTTT.

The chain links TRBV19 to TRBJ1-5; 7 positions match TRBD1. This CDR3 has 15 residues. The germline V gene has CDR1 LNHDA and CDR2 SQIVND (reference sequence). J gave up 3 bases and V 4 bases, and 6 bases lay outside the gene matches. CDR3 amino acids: CASSKDRPYNQPQHF. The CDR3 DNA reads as TGTGCCAGTAGTAAGGACAGGCCGTACAATCAGCCCCAGCATTTT.